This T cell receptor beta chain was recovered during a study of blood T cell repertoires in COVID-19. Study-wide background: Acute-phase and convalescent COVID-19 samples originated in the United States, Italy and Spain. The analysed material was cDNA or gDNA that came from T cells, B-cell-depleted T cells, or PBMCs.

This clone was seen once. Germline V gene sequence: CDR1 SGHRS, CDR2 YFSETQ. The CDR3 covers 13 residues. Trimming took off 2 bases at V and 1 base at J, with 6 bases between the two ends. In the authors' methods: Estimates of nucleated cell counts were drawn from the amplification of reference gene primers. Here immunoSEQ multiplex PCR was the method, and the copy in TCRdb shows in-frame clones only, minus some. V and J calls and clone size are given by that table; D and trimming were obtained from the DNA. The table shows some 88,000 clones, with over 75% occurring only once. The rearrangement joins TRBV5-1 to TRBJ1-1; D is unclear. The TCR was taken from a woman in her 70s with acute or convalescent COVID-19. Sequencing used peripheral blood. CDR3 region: CASSLSPNTEAFF. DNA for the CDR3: TGCGCCAGCAGCTTAAGCCCGAACACTGAAGCTTTCTTT.